These 32 T cell receptor beta chains came from one sample sequenced in a study of cytomegalovirus exposure and HLA in healthy donors. Use of 60 Vbeta and 13 Jbeta primers characterized the PCR. TCRdb's table, derived via immunoSEQ multiplex PCR, lists solely in-frame clones and lacks some. The data hold around 140,000 clones, with 82% observed a single time. The sample comprised PBMCs. The receptors come from a man aged 25 to 45 in good health and CMV-seropositive.

This rearrangement joins TRBV19 to TRBJ1-5, with 8 bases lining up with TRBD1. Per germline, CDR1 LNHDA and CDR2 SQIVND (reference sequence). V lost 5 bases to trimming and J lost 7 bases; unmatched junction nucleotides: 4. The CDR3 covers 13 residues. The DNA of the CDR3 is TGTGCCAGTAGTGGACAGGGTTTCCAGCCCCAGCATTTT. It yields the protein CASSGQGFQPQHF.

The rearrangement links TRBV28 to TRBJ2-1; 7 bases match TRBD1. Losses at the gene ends were 6 bases for V and 7 bases for J; bases not matched to a gene: 12. CDR1 MDHEN and CDR2 SYDVKM come from the germline V gene. The CDR3 length is 15 residues. CDR3 residues: CASRRQGMAANEQFF. The DNA for the CDR3 is TGTGCCAGCAGAAGACAGGGAATGGCCGCTAATGAGCAGTTCTTC.

V gene TRBV5-1 combines with J gene TRBJ1-5; D possibly corresponds to TRBD1 (5 bases). Germline V lookup: CDR1 SGHRS, CDR2 YFSETQ. V was pared by 4 bases and J by 7 bases, with 21 bases between. CDR3 length: 16 residues. The DNA of the CDR3 is TGCGCCAGCAGCCGGGAGGGAGGACATGAAGGGCAGCCCCAGCATTTT. Translation: CASSREGGHEGQPQHF. Full variable domain (remainder filled in from reference TRBV5-1 and TRBJ1-5): KAGVTQTPRYLIKTRGQQVTLSCSPISGHRSVSWYQQTPGQGLQFLFEYFSETQRNKGNFPGRFSGRQFSNSRSEMNVSTLELGDSALYLCASSREGGHEGQPQHFGDGTRLSIL.

This clone was seen only once. This sequence joins TRBV7-3 and TRBJ2-5; 7 nucleotides match TRBD1. Germline CDR1 and CDR2: SGHTA and FQGTGA. The length of the CDR3 is 13 residues. With 4 bases clipped from V and 1 base from J, the junction kept 0 bases outside the gene matches. Written as DNA, the CDR3 is TGTGCCAGCAGCTGGGACAGCCAAGAGACCCAGTACTTC. Amino acids: CASSWDSQETQYF.

The V and J genes are TRBV2 and TRBJ2-7, with D possibly matching TRBD1 (5 bases). The CDR3 is 11 amino acids. The V and J ends lost 8 bases and 7 bases respectively, with 12 bases between them. CDR1 SNHLY and CDR2 FYNNEI come from the germline V gene. The CDR3 DNA reads TGTGCCAGCGACAGATCGGGTGAGCAGTACTTC. Its protein is CASDRSGEQYF. Complete variable domain (other parts from reference TRBV2 and TRBJ2-7): EPEVTQTPSHQVTQMGQEVILRCVPISNHLYFYWYRQILGQKVEFLVSFYNNEISEKSEIFDDQFSVERPDGSNFTLKIRSTKLEDSAMYFCASDRSGEQYFGPGTRLTVT.

The chain links TRBV11-2 to TRBJ1-1; maybe TRBD1 (5 bases). The CDR3 has 12 residues. The germline V gene has CDR1 SGHAT and CDR2 FQNNGV. V was trimmed by 5 bases and J by 6 bases, leaving 10 bases between them. CDR3: CASSLSGPEAFF. CDR3 DNA: TGTGCCAGCAGCCTTTCAGGGCCTGAAGCTTTCTTT.

CDR3 residues: CASSPTSGGLNYNEQFF. CDR3 sequence (DNA): TGTGCCAGCAGCCCCACTAGCGGGGGGCTTAATTACAATGAGCAGTTCTTC. The chain couples TRBV9 to TRBJ2-1; 12 bases align to TRBD2. This CDR3 contains 17 residues. Germline assignment: CDR1 SGDLS and CDR2 YYNGEE. V dropped 4 bases and J dropped 4; count of bases not matched to a gene: 9. The full variable domain, rest sourced from reference TRBV9 and TRBJ2-1, is DSGVTQTPKHLITATGQRVTLRCSPRSGDLSVYWYQQSLDQGLQFLIQYYNGEERAKGNILERFSAQQFPDLHSELNLSSLELGDSALYFCASSPTSGGLNYNEQFFGPGTRLTVL.

This chain uses TRBV4-1 with TRBJ1-3; D gene uncertain. This CDR3 comprises 17 residues. Germline CDR1 reads MGHRA; CDR2 reads YSYEKL. V was cut by 0 bases and J by 0 bases, with 12 bases left in between. The CDR3 region has the DNA TGCGCCAGCAGCCAAGAATCGGGGAGTTCCTCTGGAAACACCATATATTTT. Its translation: CASSQESGSSSGNTIYF.

The chain recombines TRBV19 with TRBJ2-7; 8 bases map to TRBD2. The CDR3 is 15 residues long. Germline V lookup: CDR1 LNHDA, CDR2 SQIVND (reference sequence). V gave up 3 bases and J gave up 4 bases; unmatched junction bases: 8. DNA for the CDR3: TGTGCCAGTAGTATTTATAGCGGGATAGAGTACGAGCAGTACTTC. As protein: CASSIYSGIEYEQYF.

V usage is TRBV10-2 and J usage is TRBJ1-1, with unresolved D. The germline V and J ends were trimmed by 3 bases and 5 bases, with 13 bases remaining between them. This CDR3 spans 14 amino acids. Germline V gene data show CDR1 as WSHSY and CDR2 as SAAADI. CDR3 nucleotides: TGCGCCAGCAGTGACCGGTCAGGCGGGACTGAAGCTTTCTTT. It encodes CASSDRSGGTEAFF.

V is TRBV14 and J is TRBJ2-5; TRBD2 is a possible D gene (6 bases). The CDR3 has 15 amino acids. Trimming removed 4 bases from V and 2 bases from J, with 14 bases in between. In germline, CDR1 is SGHDN, CDR2 FVKESK. The CDR3 loop is CASSRTTPLQETQYF. The CDR3 DNA reads TGTGCCAGCAGCCGGACTACGCCTTTACAAGAGACCCAGTACTTC.

CDR3 coding DNA: TGTGCCAGCAGCTTAAAGCCAGGGGAGGCTTTCTTT. It yields the protein CASSLKPGEAFF. The rearrangement uses TRBV7-9 and TRBJ1-1; the D gene is possibly TRBD1 (6 bases). V was clipped by 2 bases and J by 11 bases, with 12 bases between them. The CDR3 contains 12 residues. The germline gives CDR1 SEHNR, CDR2 FQNEAQ (reference sequence).

This sequence joins TRBV21-1 and TRBJ2-5; the tabulated D call, TRBD2, remains unverified against the DNA. TRBV21-1 corresponds to a pseudogene. This CDR3 has 13 amino acids. DNA of the CDR3: TGTGCCAGCAGCAATATCCCGGGGGAGACCCAGTACTTC. Its protein product is CASSNIPGETQYF.

The chain combines TRBV28 with TRBJ1-2; 9 positions match TRBD1. The CDR3 contains 15 residues. J was trimmed by 3 bases and V by 4 bases; bases with no gene match: 6. The germline gives CDR1 MDHEN, CDR2 SYDVKM. The CDR3 bases are TGTGCCAGCAGTTCGGGACAGGGTATTTACTATGGCTACACCTTC. This gives the protein CASSSGQGIYYGYTF.

Comment on this clone: A junction end diverges from the germline sequence, so it may reflect a read error. The CDR3 nucleotides are TGCGCCAGCAGCGTAACTAGCGGGAGCAATGAGCAGTTCTTC. Amino acid sequence: CASSVTSGSNEQFF. The V and J genes are TRBV9 and TRBJ2-1; 11 nucleotides align to TRBD2. The CDR3 spans 14 residues. Per germline, CDR1 SGDLS and CDR2 YYNGEE.

The chain combines TRBV6-1 with TRBJ1-1; D unclear. CDR1 and CDR2 from the germline V gene are MNHNS and SASEGT. This CDR3 region has 14 residues. V gave up 2 bases and J gave up 1 base, with 8 bases separating them. The CDR3 is CASSELGRNTEAFF. DNA of the CDR3: TGTGCCAGCAGTGAATTAGGGAGGAACACTGAAGCTTTCTTT.

The chain employs TRBV5-1 and TRBJ2-3, with 9 bases aligning to TRBD2. From germline, CDR1 is SGHRS and CDR2 YFSETQ. The CDR3 runs 15 residues. Unmatched junction bases numbered 5, after V lost 5 bases and J lost 1 base. CDR3 amino acids: CASRSRTSGTDTQYF. The CDR3 region has the DNA TGCGCCAGCAGGTCTAGGACTAGCGGCACAGATACGCAGTATTTT. Using reference TRBV5-1 and TRBJ2-3 for the parts outside the CDR3, the full variable domain is KAGVTQTPRYLIKTRGQQVTLSCSPISGHRSVSWYQQTPGQGLQFLFEYFSETQRNKGNFPGRFSGRQFSNSRSEMNVSTLELGDSALYLCASRSRTSGTDTQYFGPGTRLTVL.

The chain joins TRBV19 to TRBJ2-5; D unclear. V lost 1 base and J lost 2, with 8 bases in between. The CDR3 is 14 residues long. Germline assignment: CDR1 LNHDA and CDR2 SQIVND (reference sequence). DNA for the CDR3: TGTGCCAGTAGTATAGGACTTATACAAGAGACCCAGTACTTC. It specifies CASSIGLIQETQYF.

The J gene is TRBJ1-2, the V gene TRBV5-6, with TRBD1 identical over 8 bases. The length of the CDR3 is 17 residues. Germline CDR1 SGHDT, CDR2 YYEEEE. The ends lost 3 bases at V and 4 bases at J; junction bases unmatched: 14. The CDR3 region is CASSSGQGNEVTYGYTF. CDR3 nucleotide sequence: TGTGCCAGCAGCTCTGGACAGGGTAATGAAGTGACCTATGGCTACACCTTC.

The chain has TRBV9 and TRBJ2-1; TRBD2 is a possible D gene (6 bases). Germline CDR1 and CDR2: SGDLS and YYNGEE. CDR3 length equals 15 residues. Trimming cost V 0 bases and J 5 bases, with 12 bases left between them. CDR3 sequence reads: CASSVDGRGDNEQFF. The CDR3 DNA is TGTGCCAGCAGCGTAGACGGGAGAGGGGACAATGAGCAGTTCTTC.

V gene TRBV7-9 combines with J gene TRBJ2-7, with D possibly being TRBD1 (6 bases). Germline assignment: CDR1 SEHNR and CDR2 FQNEAQ (reference sequence). Trimming stripped 4 bases from V and 3 bases from J, with 19 bases between. The CDR3 covers 16 residues. The CDR3 is CASSYLQGSPNYEQYF. Here the CDR3 DNA reads TGTGCCAGCAGCTACCTACAGGGCAGCCCGAACTACGAGCAGTACTTC.

The DNA for the CDR3 is TGCAGCGTTGAAGAGGAGGACAGGGGGTTTGAGCAGTTCTTC. Its translation is CSVEEEDRGFEQFF. This chain links TRBV29-1 with TRBJ2-1; 10 nucleotides align to TRBD1. Germline V gives CDR1 SQVTM, CDR2 ANQGSEA. With 0 bases clipped from V and 9 bases from J, the junction kept 5 bases outside the gene matches. This CDR3 has 14 amino acids.

The chain uses TRBV5-1 and TRBJ2-3, with 9 bases aligning to TRBD2. V was clipped by 2 bases and J by 2 bases; unmatched bases: 3. This CDR3 is 15 amino acids long. Germline CDR1 is SGHRS and CDR2 is YFSETQ. The CDR3 DNA reads TGCGCCAGCAGCTTAGCGGGAGGCGCCACAGATACGCAGTATTTT. Translated, it gives CASSLAGGATDTQYF.

This clone was counted a few times. The gene calls are TRBV5-5 and TRBJ2-7, with 12 bases lining up with TRBD1. Trimming cost V 5 bases and J 4 bases; bases outside gene matches: 13. Germline V CDR1 and CDR2: SGHKS, YYEKEE (reference sequence). The CDR3 runs to 17 residues. CDR3: CASRPTGGTGGLYEQYF. CDR3 coding DNA: TGTGCCAGCAGACCGACTGGGGGGACAGGGGGCTTATACGAGCAGTACTTC.

There are a few counts of this clone. J is TRBJ1-1 and V is TRBV6-6, with 7 bases matching TRBD1. V lost 4 bases and J lost 0; bases outside the gene matches: 5. The CDR3 totals 15 residues. Germline lookup yields CDR1 MNHNY and CDR2 SVGAGI (reference sequence). The CDR3 spells CASSLQGTVNTEAFF. The DNA for the CDR3 is TGTGCCAGCAGTTTACAGGGGACAGTGAACACTGAAGCTTTCTTT.

Only a few counts were recorded for this clone. The chain couples TRBV2 to TRBJ2-7, with 9 bases aligning to TRBD1. There are 11 residues in the CDR3. CDR1 is SNHLY and CDR2 is FYNNEI in the germline V gene. V lost 5 bases and J lost 9; bases outside the gene matches: 2. The CDR3 DNA is TGTGCCAGCAGTCCGGACAGGGGGCAGTACTTC. It translates to CASSPDRGQYF.

The chain has TRBV9 and TRBJ2-3, with a weak D call TRBD2 (6 bases). The CDR3 consists of 12 residues. With 7 bases removed from V and 7 bases from J, the gap between germline ends came to 13 bases. Germline V gene sequence: CDR1 SGDLS, CDR2 YYNGEE. For the CDR3, the DNA is TGTGCCAGCTCGGGAGAGCAGAATACGCAGTATTTT. It encodes CASSGEQNTQYF.

This clone was found once. V and J are TRBV7-3 and TRBJ2-3; TRBD1 matches 7 bases. From germline, CDR1 is SGHTA and CDR2 FQGTGA. The length of the CDR3 is 14 residues. The V gene end was trimmed by 5 bases and the J gene end by 0 bases; junction bases not matched to a gene: 2. The CDR3, as DNA: TGTGCCAGCAGCAGGGGACAGAGCACAGATACGCAGTATTTT. Its protein product is CASSRGQSTDTQYF.

The chain combines TRBV2 with TRBJ2-1; D unclear. With 11 bases removed from V and 2 bases from J, the gap between germline ends came to 16 bases. Germline V gene sequence: CDR1 SNHLY, CDR2 FYNNEI. There are 14 residues in the CDR3. CDR3 loop: CAFVPGDTYNEQFF. CDR3 nucleotide sequence: TGTGCCTTTGTCCCTGGAGATACCTACAATGAGCAGTTCTTC.

This clone was recorded once. This chain connects TRBV7-6 to TRBJ2-2, with 11 nucleotides matching TRBD1. The CDR3 spans 16 residues. The junction had 5 bases not matched to a gene; V was cut back by 5 bases and J by 3 bases. The germline CDR1 and CDR2 sequences are SGHVS and FNYEAQ. CDR3 in DNA: TGTGCCAGCAGCCTTTGGACAGGGGGCGACACCGGGGAGCTGTTTTTT. Amino acid sequence: CASSLWTGGDTGELFF.

This clone appeared once. This sequence joins TRBV10-2 and TRBJ2-1; 11 positions match TRBD1. Germline V gives CDR1 WSHSY, CDR2 SAAADI. The CDR3 is 14 residues long. With V trimmed by 3 bases and J by 9 bases, 4 bases remained unmatched. CDR3 region: CASSDPGTGGEQFF. DNA for the CDR3: TGCGCCAGCAGTGACCCCGGGACAGGGGGTGAGCAGTTCTTC.

The V gene is TRBV5-1, the J gene TRBJ2-7; tentative D call: TRBD2 (5 bases). The CDR3 is 14 amino acids. CDR1 and CDR2 from the germline V gene are SGHRS and YFSETQ. V was trimmed by 0 bases and J by 5 bases, leaving 12 bases between them. CDR3 loop: CASSLDPGSDEQYF. CDR3 DNA: TGCGCCAGCAGCTTGGATCCGGGGTCTGACGAGCAGTACTTC.